The clone carrying this T cell receptor (beta chain) has at least ten counts. Its specificity is not known. TCR cDNA was made by 5'RACE template switching, adding a universal primer site and UMIs. MiXCR was run by TCRdb on the 5' RACE reads, yielding one entry per CDR3 protein. Here the sample spans 300,000 to 350,000 distinct CDR3 sequences, roughly 4.3% being singletons. Germline V gene data show CDR1 as SEHNR and CDR2 as FQNEAQ (reference sequence). Trimming shortened V by 5 bases and J by 7 bases, and 12 bases separated the two germline ends. The CDR3 has 13 residues. The data were taken from a study of T cells after yellow fever vaccination. General observations from the study: Peak timing came faster in the weaker secondary response, day 5 versus 15.

The V call is TRBV7-9, the J call TRBJ1-5, with D maybe TRBD1 (6 bases). This sequence originates from a man younger than 30 who received the YFV17D yellow fever vaccine. This specimen was PBMCs, taken 5 days after the yellow fever booster vaccination. In DNA form, the CDR3 reads TGTGCCAGCAGCCCCCCGGGGGGCCAGCCCCAGCATTTT. Translation gives CASSPPGGQPQHF.